This TCR beta chain was captured by sequencing in a study of blood T cell repertoires in COVID-19. Study at large: Acute and convalescent COVID-19 samples came from the United States, Italy and Spain. The cDNA or gDNA used as material had been derived from T cells, B-cell-depleted T cells, or PBMCs.

This CDR3 is 15 amino acids long. The germline CDR1 and CDR2 sequences are SEHNR and FQNEAQ (reference sequence). Trimming removed 5 bases from V and 10 bases from J; junction bases left unmatched: 9. In the original processing: Estimated nucleated cell counts came from reference gene primer amplification. Clones were read by immunoSEQ multiplex PCR, and TCRdb kept only the in-frame ones, dropping some. V, J and clone size are those of that table, while D and trimming were read from the DNA. The sample records approximately 190,000 clones, around 83% being singletons. The rearrangement joins TRBV7-9 to TRBJ1-6, with TRBD1 matching 9 bases. Sequencing was carried out using peripheral blood. This clonotype originated in a woman aged 35 to 49 with acute or convalescent COVID-19. CDR3: CASSPGQGLGSPLHF. The CDR3 DNA is TGTGCCAGCAGCCCGGGACAGGGTTTGGGGTCACCCCTCCACTTT.